A single sample is the source of the 14 T cell receptor beta chains below, sequenced in a study of blood T cell repertoires in COVID-19. Data came from immunoSEQ multiplex PCR; TCRdb stores just in-frame clones and leaves some out. The sample consists of about 37,000 clones, more than 80% of them appearing once. Sequencing used peripheral blood. These receptors were collected from a woman in her 70s with acute or convalescent COVID-19.

This chain connects TRBV7-9 to TRBJ1-1; D might be TRBD1 (6 bases). CDR1 is SEHNR and CDR2 is FQNEAQ in the germline V gene (reference sequence). The CDR3 covers 15 residues. The ends were cut back, 5 bases at V and 0 bases at J, with 13 bases in the middle. This CDR3 reads CASSPGTTMNTEAFF. The DNA for the CDR3 is TGTGCCAGCAGCCCTGGGACAACGATGAACACTGAAGCTTTCTTT.

The chain links TRBV29-1 to TRBJ1-4; the match to TRBD1 covers 8 bases. V shed 4 bases and J 8 bases; nucleotides not matched to a gene: 6. The CDR3 is made up of 13 amino acids. Looked up from germline, CDR1 is SQVTM and CDR2 is ANQGSEA. CDR3 residues: CSVVGQGGEKLFF. In nucleotides, the CDR3 is TGCAGCGTTGTTGGACAGGGCGGGGAAAAACTGTTTTTT.

This chain connects TRBV19 to TRBJ1-5, with TRBD1 as a possible D gene (6 bases). The germline V gene has CDR1 LNHDA and CDR2 SQIVND (reference sequence). The CDR3 runs 18 residues. V gave up 5 bases and J gave up 0 bases, with 20 bases separating them. The CDR3 nucleotides are TGTGCCAGTAGTCTCACCGGGACACCCGCTTATAGCAATCAGCCCCAGCATTTT. The encoded protein is CASSLTGTPAYSNQPQHF.

This chain joins TRBV28 and TRBJ1-2, with TRBD1 matching over 8 bases. The CDR3 runs 16 residues. Germline V lookup: CDR1 MDHEN, CDR2 SYDVKM. J gave up 0 bases and V 6 bases, and 9 bases lay outside the gene matches. DNA of the CDR3: TGTGCCAGCAGCATAGCACAGGGGGGTTCTAACTATGGCTACACCTTC. Encoded protein: CASSIAQGGSNYGYTF.

Notes on this clone: A much larger clone differs from this one at a single base, so this may be a read error. This specimen includes other DNA sequences encoding the same CDR3. DNA of the CDR3: TGCGCCAGCAGGACACCGGGAACAGGGAATTTAAACGAGCAGTACTTC. This translates into CASRTPGTGNLNEQYF. The rearrangement links TRBV5-1 to TRBJ2-7; a possible D gene is TRBD1 (6 bases). The length of the CDR3 is 16 residues. V lost 5 bases and J lost 5, with 23 bases in between. Germline V gives CDR1 SGHRS, CDR2 YFSETQ.

This chain uses TRBV19 with TRBJ1-4; the D gene is possibly TRBD1 (5 bases). Germline V gene lookup returns CDR1 LNHDA and CDR2 SQIVND (reference sequence). This CDR3 comprises 12 residues. Trimming cost V 9 bases and J 14 bases, with 19 bases left between them. The DNA of the CDR3 is TGTGCCAGCGGGACTCCAGGAGTATGGCTGTTTTTT. Its translation is CASGTPGVWLFF.

This chain joins TRBV29-1 and TRBJ1-4; 10 bases are a match to TRBD1. Germline V CDR1 and CDR2: SQVTM, ANQGSEA. The CDR3 totals 14 residues. The V segment lost 3 bases and the J segment 8 bases; nucleotides outside the gene matches: 6. CDR3 nucleotide sequence: TGCAGCGTTGAGGGGACAGGGGACCACGAAAAACTGTTTTTT. Its protein is CSVEGTGDHEKLFF.

Here the CDR3 DNA reads TGTGCCACCCGAGGGACTAGCGGGTCACATGAGCAGTTCTTC. As protein: CATRGTSGSHEQFF. V is TRBV24-1 and J is TRBJ2-1, with 12 bases lining up with TRBD2. Germline assignment: CDR1 KGHDR and CDR2 SFDVKD. This CDR3 has 14 residues. V lost 9 bases to trimming and J lost 8 bases; unmatched junction nucleotides: 7.

The CDR3 DNA is TGTGCCAGCTCACCGTACGATACAAGCTCTGGAAACACCATATATTTT. Translating gives CASSPYDTSSGNTIYF. V gene TRBV18 combines with J gene TRBJ1-3; no clear D. This CDR3 is built from 16 residues. V was cut by 3 bases and J by 0 bases, with 12 bases left in between. Germline assignment: CDR1 KGHSH and CDR2 LQKENI.

DNA for the CDR3: TGTGCCAGCAGTCAGGGACTAGCGGGAGGAGGGCATGAGCAGTTCTTC. It encodes CASSQGLAGGGHEQFF. V usage is TRBV6-4 and J usage is TRBJ2-1; 15 bases align to TRBD2. Germline assignment: CDR1 MRHNA and CDR2 SNTAGT. Unmatched junction bases numbered 7, after V lost 5 bases and J lost 8 bases. CDR3 length equals 16 residues.

The chain joins TRBV5-1 to TRBJ1-1; 7 nucleotides align to TRBD1. CDR3 length equals 15 residues. With 4 bases clipped from V and 5 bases from J, the junction kept 11 bases outside the gene matches. Per germline, CDR1 SGHRS and CDR2 YFSETQ. In DNA form, the CDR3 reads TGCGCCAGCAGCACCGAGGGGGCTTTGGGGACTGAAGCTTTCTTT. Translated: CASSTEGALGTEAFF.

This clone appeared a few times. The V gene is TRBV6-5, the J gene TRBJ2-7, with D maybe TRBD2 (7 bases). With 9 bases removed from V and 4 bases from J, the gap between germline ends came to 22 bases. CDR1 and CDR2 from the germline V gene are MNHEY and SVGAGI. The CDR3 spans 15 residues. CDR3 in DNA: TGTGCCAGTTCGGGATCAACAGGGAGGGGATACGAGCAGTACTTC. Translated, it gives CASSGSTGRGYEQYF.

V gene TRBV6-5 combines with J gene TRBJ2-7; D not certain. The CDR3 loop spans 12 amino acids. CDR1 is MNHEY, CDR2 SVGAGI, per germline. Trimming took 0 bases from V and 3 from J, leaving 3 bases between them. The CDR3 DNA sequence: TGTGCCAGCAGTTACTCCAGCTACGAGCAGTACTTC. Protein product: CASSYSSYEQYF.

The chain joins TRBV28 to TRBJ1-3; D remains unclear. Germline CDR1 MDHEN, CDR2 SYDVKM. The CDR3 has 16 residues. The ends were cut back, 4 bases at V and 3 bases at J, with 16 bases in the middle. CDR3 DNA sequence: TGTGCCAGCAGTTCGTCCTGGAGAGGGTTTGGAAACACCATATATTTT. Amino acid sequence: CASSSSWRGFGNTIYF.